This TCR beta chain emerged from a study of cytomegalovirus exposure and HLA in healthy donors. The study's findings and limits: TCR beta V- and J-gene trimming, according to a later analysis, was linked to a missense DCLRE1C variant.

Of note for this clone: Its cognate antigen is unknown.

Looked up from germline, CDR1 is SGHVS and CDR2 is FQNEAQ. CDR3 length: 13 amino acids. V was cut by 6 bases and J by 6 bases, with 12 bases left in between. PCR employed 60 Vbeta and 13 Jbeta primers. As processed by the authors: Later analysis identified tens of millions of unique TCR beta chains, around 10 million shared. The table came from immunoSEQ multiplex PCR; TCRdb's copy has only in-frame clones and leaves some out. V and J calls plus clone size are reproduced from that table; the DNA served to infer D and trimming. The sample carries approximately 150,000 clones, around four fifths recorded once.

The genes are TRBV7-8 and TRBJ2-1; maybe TRBD2 (6 bases). The material sequenced was PBMCs. This TCR was recovered from a woman in her 30s in good health and CMV-seropositive. In DNA, the CDR3 is TGTGCCAGCAGGCCCGGGACTTTCAATGAGCAGTTCTTC. It codes for CASRPGTFNEQFF.